These 15 T cell receptor beta chains were all obtained from the same sample, sequenced in a study of control samples from healthy donors and cancer patients. Sequencing was performed with immunoSEQ multiplex PCR; in TCRdb, only in-frame clones are kept and a portion is missing. The sample shows some 150,000 clones, 75% to 95% of them seen only once. Sample: blood. The receptors here all came from a young man in good health.

J is TRBJ2-7 and V is TRBV11-3; 11 bases map to TRBD1. Germline values: CDR1 SGHNT, CDR2 YENEEA. CDR3 length: 13 amino acids. V was clipped by 4 bases and J by 6 bases; unmatched bases: 2. For the CDR3, the DNA is TGTGCCAGCAGCTCCGGGACAGGGGGCGAGCAGTACTTC. Translation: CASSSGTGGEQYF.

A note on this clone: The junction differs from germline at one of its ends, possibly a read error. V is TRBV5-1 and J is TRBJ2-1, with D unclear. The CDR3 is 11 residues long. Germline values: CDR1 SGHRS, CDR2 YFSETQ. DNA for the CDR3: TGCGCCAGCAGCTCCTACTATGAGCAGTTCTTC. Its translation is CASSSYYEQFF.

This clone occurred a few times. The chain links TRBV3-1 (or the pseudogene TRBV3-2) to TRBJ2-2; D is perhaps TRBD2 (5 bases). CDR1 is LGHDT, CDR2 YNNKEL, per germline (reference sequence). V lost 2 bases and J 5 bases, leaving 12 bases between the germline ends. This CDR3 has 15 residues. DNA of the CDR3: TGTGCCAGCAGCCAATTTTCTCTAGCTACCGGGGAGCTGTTTTTT. Translation: CASSQFSLATGELFF.

The rearrangement uses TRBV5-4 and TRBJ2-3; 9 positions match TRBD1. The germline V gene has CDR1 SGHNT and CDR2 YYREEE (reference sequence). Trimming removed 4 bases from V and 3 bases from J; junction bases left unmatched: 6. This CDR3 is built from 15 residues. CDR3 in DNA: TGTGCCAGCAGCCACGACAGGGGGAAGACAGATACGCAGTATTTT. Residues: CASSHDRGKTDTQYF.

CDR3 sequence reads: CASSIVSQTGDTQYF. In DNA, the CDR3 is TGTGCCAGTAGTATAGTGTCCCAAACGGGAGATACGCAGTATTTT. The chain links TRBV19 to TRBJ2-3, with no clear D. The CDR3 extends over 15 amino acids. V lost 1 base to trimming and J lost 5 bases, with 13 bases between them. Germline values: CDR1 LNHDA, CDR2 SQIVND (reference sequence).

This chain uses TRBV6-1 with TRBJ1-2; no definite D call. V was trimmed by 2 bases and J by 8 bases, leaving 3 bases between them. This CDR3 is 10 amino acids long. Germline V gives CDR1 MNHNS, CDR2 SASEGT. The CDR3 DNA reads as TGTGCCAGCAGTGAACCCGGCTACACCTTC. This sequence encodes CASSEPGYTF.

The V and J genes are TRBV5-1 and TRBJ2-5, with 11 nucleotides matching TRBD2. CDR1 SGHRS and CDR2 YFSETQ come from the germline V gene. V gave up 4 bases and J gave up 3 bases; unmatched junction bases: 14. The CDR3 is made up of 18 amino acids. The CDR3 is CASSRTSSSGGAEETQYF. In nucleotides, the CDR3 is TGCGCCAGCAGCAGAACCTCCAGTAGCGGGGGGGCAGAAGAGACCCAGTACTTC.

The chain uses TRBV4-1 and TRBJ2-7; 11 bases align to TRBD1. The CDR3 loop spans 15 amino acids. Trimming cost V 5 bases and J 4 bases; bases outside gene matches: 7. Germline V lookup: CDR1 MGHRA, CDR2 YSYEKL. The CDR3 DNA is TGCGCCAGCAGCTACCGGGACAGGGGGATTTACGAGCAGTACTTC. It encodes CASSYRDRGIYEQYF.

This chain uses TRBV28 with TRBJ2-3; possible D gene TRBD1, 6 bases. Germline-derived CDR1 and CDR2 are MDHEN and SYDVKM. Between the trimmed V and J ends, which lost 5 bases and 5 bases, there was a span of 17 bases. The CDR3 runs 15 residues. This CDR3 reads CASSPGTIHGDTQYF. CDR3 nucleotides: TGTGCCAGCAGTCCGGGGACAATACATGGAGATACGCAGTATTTT.

The rearrangement links TRBV6-6 to TRBJ1-1, with D possibly being TRBD1 (5 bases). Trimming took 0 bases from V and 3 from J, leaving 8 bases between them. CDR1 and CDR2 (germline): MNHNY, SVGAGI (reference sequence). The CDR3 runs to 14 residues. The CDR3 loop reads CASSYSIGDTEAFF. DNA for the CDR3: TGTGCCAGCAGTTACTCGATAGGGGACACTGAAGCTTTCTTT.

The DNA for the CDR3 is TGTGCCAGTAGTAGGGGACAGGGGAGGGCTGAAGCTTTCTTT. Protein product: CASSRGQGRAEAFF. V and J are TRBV19 and TRBJ1-1, with 10 bases lining up with TRBD1. This CDR3 contains 14 residues. From germline, CDR1 is LNHDA and CDR2 SQIVND (reference sequence). The ends lost 4 bases at V and 6 bases at J; junction bases unmatched: 5.

This chain connects TRBV18 to TRBJ1-1; 9 bases are a match to TRBD1. The CDR3 contains 18 residues. V shed 3 bases and J 3 bases; nucleotides not matched to a gene: 14. Per the germline V gene, CDR1 is KGHSH and CDR2 is LQKENI. The CDR3 protein is CASSPKGQGMSKDTEAFF. The DNA of the CDR3 is TGTGCCAGCTCACCTAAGGGACAGGGAATGAGCAAGGACACTGAAGCTTTCTTT.

J is TRBJ1-2 and V is TRBV7-2; 7 bases are shared with TRBD1. CDR3 length: 14 residues. The germline V gene has CDR1 SGHTA and CDR2 FQGNSA. After removal of 5 bases from V and 4 bases from J, the junction contained 7 bases not matched to a gene. In DNA form, the CDR3 reads TGTGCCAGCAGCCGCCAGACAGGGTCCTATGGCTACACCTTC. Amino acids: CASSRQTGSYGYTF.

J is TRBJ2-4 and V is TRBV19; no clear D. The CDR3 consists of 12 residues. Trimming pared 5 bases from V and 6 bases from J, leaving 8 bases between. The germline CDR1 and CDR2 sequences are LNHDA and SQIVND (reference sequence). The CDR3 bases are TGTGCCAGTAGTGCCGGTGGAAACATTCAGTACTTC. Translated: CASSAGGNIQYF.

The V call is TRBV9, the J call TRBJ1-1, with D tentatively TRBD1 (5 bases). The germline V gene encodes CDR1 SGDLS and CDR2 YYNGEE. Deletions cut 2 bases from V and 1 base from J, with 12 bases between. The CDR3 consists of 15 residues. The CDR3 nucleotides read TGTGCCAGCAGCGTCTCAGTCGGGGGGAACACTGAAGCTTTCTTT. It encodes CASSVSVGGNTEAFF. The full variable domain, completed using reference TRBV9 and TRBJ1-1, is DSGVTQTPKHLITATGQRVTLRCSPRSGDLSVYWYQQSLDQGLQFLIQYYNGEERAKGNILERFSAQQFPDLHSELNLSSLELGDSALYFCASSVSVGGNTEAFFGQGTRLTVV.